A single sample is the source of the 26 T cell receptor beta chains below, sequenced in a study of blood T cells in healthy people across ages. Through a sample-barcoded 5' primer and a J-beta primer mix, a second PCR was run for roughly 7 to 11 cycles. Using its own MiXCR run on the 5' RACE reads, TCRdb lists one record per CDR3 protein. This table has 850,000 to 1,100,000 distinct CDR3 sequences, 35% to 40% appearing once. The sample comprised blood. The receptors derive from a young man in good health.

In the case of this clonotype: One end of the junction is discordant with germline, which a read error may explain. The V gene is TRBV12-3 or TRBV12-4, the J gene TRBJ1-3; D possibly corresponds to TRBD1 (6 bases). This CDR3 contains 16 residues. Written as DNA, the CDR3 is TGTGCCGGCAGTCTGGGACACCTGAGCTCTGGAAACACCATATATTTT. Its protein is CAGSLGHLSSGNTIYF.

The rearrangement links TRBV6-2 or TRBV6-3 to TRBJ1-5, with D unresolved. Trimming took 0 bases from V and 6 from J, leaving 9 bases between them. Germline CDR1 and CDR2: MNHEY and SVGEGT. The CDR3 is 14 residues long. The CDR3 coding sequence is TGTGCCAGCAGTTACTCGAGAACGACTCAGCCCCAGCATTTT. It specifies CASSYSRTTQPQHF.

The CDR3 sequence: CASSCPKIGGVTEAFF. The CDR3 DNA sequence: TGTGCCAGCAGTTGCCCTAAAATTGGAGGGGTCACTGAAGCTTTCTTT. The chain links TRBV6-2 or TRBV6-3 to TRBJ1-1; the D gene is possibly TRBD1 (5 bases). V gave up 4 bases and J gave up 4 bases, with 19 bases separating them. Germline V gives CDR1 MNHEY, CDR2 SVGEGT. The CDR3 contains 16 residues.

The chain couples TRBV7-2 to TRBJ1-2; tentative D call: TRBD1 (5 bases). Trimming left V 3 bases short and J 3 bases short, with 14 bases between. CDR3 length: 15 residues. Germline loops: CDR1 SGHTA, CDR2 FQGNSA. Here the CDR3 reads CASSFLIGADYGYTF. CDR3 DNA sequence: TGTGCCAGCAGCTTCCTCATTGGGGCGGACTATGGCTACACCTTC.

The chain joins TRBV2 to TRBJ1-4, with 9 bases that match TRBD1. Germline values: CDR1 SNHLY, CDR2 FYNNEI. This CDR3 has 17 amino acids. V lost 7 bases, J lost 0 bases, and 9 bases stayed unmatched. CDR3 sequence: CASTGTGRRSTNEKLFF. The CDR3 nucleotides are TGTGCCAGCACTGGGACAGGGAGAAGGTCAACTAATGAAAAACTGTTTTTT.

Comments on this clonotype: Just one base apart from a much larger clone, this may be a read error. The gene calls are TRBV7-2 and TRBJ1-2; 7 bases agree with TRBD1. This CDR3 is 14 amino acids long. CDR1 is SGHTA, CDR2 FQGNSA, per germline. DNA of the CDR3: TGTGCCGGCAGCTTAGCGAGGGACAGCTATGGCTACACCTTC. Residues: CAGSLARDSYGYTF.

The chain has TRBV5-5 and TRBJ1-2, with D perhaps TRBD1 (5 bases). There are 14 residues in the CDR3. Germline V gene lookup returns CDR1 SGHKS and CDR2 YYEKEE (reference sequence). Between the trimmed V and J ends, which lost 0 bases and 7 bases, there was a span of 13 bases. The CDR3 region is CASSLGTSQSGYTF. Written as DNA, the CDR3 is TGTGCCAGCAGCTTGGGGACATCTCAGAGTGGCTACACCTTC.

V is TRBV2 and J is TRBJ1-2; TRBD1 might be the D (6 bases). Germline loops: CDR1 SNHLY, CDR2 FYNNEI. Between the trimmed V and J ends, which lost 8 bases and 4 bases, there was a span of 11 bases. This CDR3 is 12 amino acids long. This CDR3 reads CASLRGGYGYTF. In DNA form, the CDR3 reads TGTGCCAGCCTCAGGGGAGGCTATGGCTACACCTTC.

The genes are TRBV6-6 and TRBJ2-5, with TRBD1 identical over 7 bases. CDR1 is MNHNY and CDR2 is SVGAGI in the germline V gene (reference sequence). V was clipped by 0 bases and J by 11 bases; unmatched bases: 6. The CDR3 covers 13 residues. The CDR3 DNA reads as TGTGCCAGCAGTTACTCAACAGGGGCGGAGCAGTACTTC. This codes for CASSYSTGAEQYF.

This clonotype has more than one count but fewer than ten. The chain couples TRBV20-1 to TRBJ1-1; TRBD1 matches 8 bases. The CDR3 spans 12 residues. CDR1 DFQATT and CDR2 SNEGSKA come from the germline V gene (reference sequence). The CDR3 here is CSWGGQGTEAFF. The CDR3 region has the DNA TGCAGCTGGGGAGGACAGGGCACTGAAGCTTTCTTT.

The chain joins TRBV12-3 or TRBV12-4 to TRBJ1-1; TRBD1 is a possible D gene (5 bases). V lost 3 bases and J 13 bases, leaving 12 bases between the germline ends. The CDR3 sequence is 11 residues long. CDR3 nucleotides: TGTGCCAGCAGTTTGCCAGGGCCTCTTTTCTTT. Its translation: CASSLPGPLFF.

This clonotype was counted between two and nine times. This CDR3 is CAISAPSGSGRSYNEQFF. The CDR3 nucleotides read TGTGCCATCAGTGCACCTAGCGGGTCCGGAAGATCCTACAATGAGCAGTTCTTC. J is TRBJ2-1 and V is TRBV10-3; 8 bases match TRBD2. Germline CDR1 ENHRY, CDR2 SYGVKD. V gave up 4 bases and J gave up 1 base; unmatched junction bases: 12. CDR3 length: 18 amino acids.

This clonotype was counted many times. This chain uses TRBV4-2 with TRBJ2-3; 8 bases map to TRBD2. The V segment lost 0 bases and the J segment 1 base; nucleotides outside the gene matches: 3. The CDR3 has 16 residues. Germline V gene lookup returns CDR1 LGHNA and CDR2 YNFKEQ. The CDR3: CASSQEVSGGTDTQYF. In nucleotides, the CDR3 is TGTGCCAGCAGCCAAGAGGTTAGCGGGGGCACAGATACGCAGTATTTT.

The chain combines TRBV7-9 with TRBJ2-5; D is perhaps TRBD1 or TRBD2 (5 bases each). V was shortened by 4 bases and J by 11 bases, with 17 bases between the two germline ends. Per the germline V gene, CDR1 is SEHNR and CDR2 is FQNEAQ (reference sequence). The CDR3 extends over 13 amino acids. Here the CDR3 reads CASSWSRENEQYF. CDR3 sequence (DNA): TGTGCCAGCAGCTGGAGCAGGGAGAATGAGCAGTACTTC.

This clonotype was observed a few times. The V gene is TRBV7-2, the J gene TRBJ2-7, with 9 bases identical to TRBD1. Germline V gives CDR1 SGHTA, CDR2 FQGNSA. The CDR3 loop spans 15 amino acids. The trim removed 2 bases at V and 7 bases at J, leaving 9 bases unmatched. The CDR3 here is CASSLSATGGYEQYF. CDR3 DNA: TGTGCCAGCAGCTTATCGGCGACAGGGGGGTATGAGCAGTACTTC.

This rearrangement joins TRBV7-2 to TRBJ2-4; TRBD2 matches 9 bases. Germline V gives CDR1 SGHTA, CDR2 FQGNSA. The junction had 4 bases not matched to a gene; V was cut back by 4 bases and J by 9 bases. The CDR3 contains 13 residues. The CDR3 nucleotides read TGTGCCAGCAGCTCCGGGACTAGCATCATTCAGTACTTC. Its protein product is CASSSGTSIIQYF. The whole variable domain, filled in from reference TRBV7-2 and TRBJ2-4, reads GAGVSQSPSNKVTEKGKDVELRCDPISGHTALYWYRQSLGQGLEFLIYFQGNSAPDKSGLPSDRFSAERTGGSVSTLTIQRTQQEDSAVYLCASSSGTSIIQYFGAGTRLSVL.

J is TRBJ2-1 and V is TRBV3-1; 7 nucleotides match TRBD2. Germline lookup yields CDR1 LGHDT and CDR2 YNNKEL (reference sequence). V shed 4 bases, J shed 4 bases, and the junction held 7 bases outside the gene matches. CDR3 length equals 15 residues. CDR3 sequence (DNA): TGTGCCAGCAGCCTTCCCGGGGGGTCGTACAATGAGCAGTTCTTC. Protein sequence: CASSLPGGSYNEQFF.

The J gene is TRBJ2-3, the V gene TRBV20-1; D may be TRBD2 (5 bases). The CDR3 extends over 18 amino acids. Trimming left V 6 bases short and J 0 bases short, with 25 bases between. Germline-derived CDR1 and CDR2 are DFQATT and SNEGSKA (reference sequence). The DNA for the CDR3 is TGCAGTGCCCACGATGGAGGTGGTAGCACGCCCAGCACAGATACGCAGTATTTT. It is translated as CSAHDGGGSTPSTDTQYF.

To note about this clonotype: One junction end disagrees with the germline gene, perhaps due to a read error. The V gene is TRBV4-3, the J gene TRBJ2-6; perhaps TRBD1 as D (5 bases). Per germline, CDR1 LGHNA and CDR2 YSLEER. CDR3 size: 16 residues. CDR3 region: CASSQDLTSGAKVLTF. The CDR3 DNA reads TGCGCCAGCAGCCAAGATTTAACTTCTGGGGCCAAAGTCCTGACTTTC.

V is TRBV15 and J is TRBJ2-4; D gene uncertain. CDR3 length: 18 residues. CDR1 is LNHNV, CDR2 YYDKDF, per germline (reference sequence). V was pared by 0 bases and J by 0 bases, with 15 bases between. CDR3 in amino acids: CATSRDSGRDLAKNIQYF. DNA of the CDR3: TGTGCCACCAGCAGAGATTCGGGTAGAGACTTAGCCAAAAACATTCAGTACTTC. Full variable domain (outside the CDR3, taken from reference TRBV15 and TRBJ2-4): DAMVIQNPRYQVTQFGKPVTLSCSQTLNHNVMYWYQQKSSQAPKLLFHYYDKDFNNEADTPDNFQSRRPNTSFCFLDIRSPGLGDTAMYLCATSRDSGRDLAKNIQYFGAGTRLSVL.

This clonotype was detected once. The chain couples TRBV7-6 to TRBJ2-5; D is perhaps TRBD1 or TRBD2 (5 bases each). The CDR3 is 13 residues long. Trimming left V 3 bases short and J 5 bases short, with 10 bases between. CDR1 and CDR2 (germline): SGHVS, FNYEAQ. In DNA form, the CDR3 reads TGTGCCAGCAGCTTTCCAGGGAGCGAGACCCAGTACTTC. Protein sequence: CASSFPGSETQYF.

The table lists this clonotype with a few counts. The rearrangement uses TRBV20-1 and TRBJ2-1; D not certain. In germline, CDR1 is DFQATT, CDR2 SNEGSKA (reference sequence). This CDR3 comprises 14 residues. Trimming took off 3 bases at V and 3 bases at J, with 12 bases between the two ends. Here the CDR3 reads CSASPNRNYNEQFF. CDR3 bases: TGCAGTGCTAGCCCCAACAGAAACTACAATGAGCAGTTCTTC.

V and J are TRBV25-1 and TRBJ2-1; 10 bases line up with TRBD2. The CDR3 consists of 15 residues. V shed 5 bases and J 8 bases; nucleotides not matched to a gene: 9. In germline, CDR1 is MGHDK, CDR2 SYGVNS. The CDR3 region has the DNA TGTGCCAGCAGTCTCGATCCGGGACTAGCGCATGAGCAGTTCTTC. It codes for CASSLDPGLAHEQFF.

This chain links TRBV27 with TRBJ2-5, with D perhaps TRBD1 or TRBD2 (6 bases each). This CDR3 contains 13 residues. Trimming left V 6 bases short and J 2 bases short, with 10 bases between. CDR1 and CDR2 (germline): MNHEY, SMNVEV (reference sequence). The CDR3 DNA reads as TGTGCCAGCAGCCGGAGGGGGCAAGAGACCCAGTACTTC. Its protein is CASSRRGQETQYF.

V usage is TRBV20-1 and J usage is TRBJ2-3, with 11 positions matching TRBD2. Trimming took 0 bases from V and 5 from J; bases not matched to a gene: 7. The length of the CDR3 is 16 residues. CDR1 and CDR2 from the germline V gene are DFQATT and SNEGSKA (reference sequence). The CDR3 reads CSARDLLAGAVDTQYF. The CDR3 DNA reads TGCAGTGCTAGAGATCTACTAGCGGGGGCGGTAGATACGCAGTATTTT.

The gene calls are TRBV6-6 and TRBJ2-3; no reliable D call. V lost 6 bases to trimming and J lost 5 bases, with 9 bases between them. This CDR3 is 12 amino acids long. Germline CDR1 reads MNHNY; CDR2 reads SVGAGI (reference sequence). This CDR3 is CASRLPGDTQYF. The CDR3 nucleotides are TGTGCCAGCAGGCTTCCGGGAGATACGCAGTATTTT.